One T cell receptor beta chain is described in this entry. Germline CDR1 is MNHNS and CDR2 is SASEGT. The V and J ends lost 7 bases and 5 bases, in that order; junction bases with no gene match: 8. The CDR3 runs to 15 residues. This sample was included in a study of blood T cell dynamics during melanoma immunotherapy. Study details: First-line therapy was either pembrolizumab or nivolumab with ipilimumab for metastatic melanoma.

Indicated time point: week 3, after first cycle of checkpoint inhibitor. The table came from immunoSEQ multiplex PCR; TCRdb's copy has only in-frame clones and leaves some out. This table holds about 8,600 clones, 85% to 90% found once. The gene calls are TRBV6-1 and TRBJ1-6; 7 nucleotides agree with TRBD1. Sample: blood, taken from a patient treated with checkpoint blockade. This TCR came from a human donor with melanoma. As DNA, the CDR3 is TGTGCCAGCAACCGACAGGGAGGAAATAATTCACCCCTCCACTTT. This encodes CASNRQGGNNSPLHF.